The subject of this entry is one T cell receptor (beta chain). This clonotype has just a few counts. Its antigen is not yet known. Nothing much larger sits one base from this clone, and base qualities are not available. The data were taken from a study of T cells after yellow fever vaccination (dated by TCRdb to about 2019). With respect to the entire study: The SMART-Seq v4 Ultra Low Input RNA kit was used to prepare libraries from fractions with low cell numbers. To follow T-cell clones before and after both primary and booster YFV17D yellow fever vaccination, bulk TCR alpha and beta repertoires underwent longitudinal sequencing. Bulk PBMC replicates and cell subsets were isolated from blood drawn at multiple timepoints before and after both primary and secondary immunization. Two healthy male donors, one aged 18 to 30 and one aged 30 to 40 years, made up the cohort.

The treatment or condition label here, explained by the study, means: live attenuated yellow fever vaccine strain. At each blood-draw timepoint, two biological replicates of bulk PBMCs were collected. A standard Ficoll-Paque protocol was used to isolate PBMCs from peripheral blood. TriZol was used to extract RNA from bulk PBMCs, from CD4 and CD8 fractions, and from dextramer-positive and dextramer-negative fractions. TCRdb shows the sequencer as Illumina NovaSeq 6000. TCR cDNA was synthesized by 5'RACE template switching, through which a universal primer site and unique molecular identifiers were introduced. cDNA synthesis was primed from both the TCR alpha and TCR beta constant segments. Libraries were amplified in two PCR steps, with sample barcodes and sequencing adapters added in the second step. Sequencing of libraries was performed on Illumina HiSeq 2500 (2x100 bp) or NovaSeq (2x150 bp). The published analysis was carried out like this. MIGEC handled demultiplexing of reads and collapsing into UMI consensus sequences, while MiXCR performed V(D)J alignment. Vaccine-responding clonotypes were defined with edgeR using replicate PBMC samples, requiring FDR below 0.01 and a log2 fold change above 5 up to day 15. CD4 or CD8 identity was assigned to each bulk clonotype according to whether the clonotype was present at higher abundance in the sequenced CD4 repertoire or the sequenced CD8 repertoire. Using fastp at Q25 and MiXCR, TCRdb reprocessed the public reads and kept productive beta chains. Identical CDR3 protein sequences are pooled into one entry, listed with their most common genes and DNA. TCRdb's processing, not the study's, gives the V and J calls here. The sample table holds some 340,000 distinct CDR3 sequences, of which over 4% were seen once. The top ten clones comprise around 23% of the sample.

Beyond this particular receptor, the publication reports: Compared with the primary T-cell response, the secondary T-cell response was faster but weaker, reaching its peak on day 5 rather than on day 15. A small share of clonotypes occurred in both CD4 and CD8 compartments, likely arising from convergent recombination. Only a couple of donors were included in the study, so the extent to which the findings can be generalized is limited. Most clones expanded after primary vaccination (roughly 96% of CD4 and 80% to 90% of CD8) were re-detected after the booster, suggesting that broad memory maintenance occurred. Computational filtering was needed because FACS-sorted repertoires could contain abundant contaminating clonotypes from the bulk population.

The TCR sequence derives from a man younger than 35 who received the YFV17D yellow fever vaccine. Sequenced here: PBMCs, sampled 5 days after the yellow fever booster vaccination.

The sequenced DNA is TGTGCCACCAGTGATTTTGGCTATGGCTACACCTTC. This is translated as CATSDFGYGYTF. Recombination joined TRBV24-1 with TRBJ1-2; the D gene lacks a confident call. The trim is 1 base for V and 4 bases for J, with a gap of 3 bases between the germline ends. CDR1 and CDR2 were assigned from the germline V gene as KGHDR and SFDVKD. CDR3 length: 12 amino acids, cysteine to phenylalanine. Just CDR3 DNA is preserved here, 36 bases in frame from base 1.